This passage covers 26 T cell receptor beta chains from one sample sequenced in a study of blood T cell repertoires in COVID-19. TCRdb keeps only in-frame clones here, not all; method: immunoSEQ multiplex PCR. The sample has about 58,000 clones, around 90% seen once. Sequencing input: peripheral blood. Receptors were obtained from a man aged 55 to 70 with acute or convalescent COVID-19.

This rearrangement joins TRBV24-1 to TRBJ1-1; D is possibly TRBD1 (6 bases). The CDR3 loop spans 12 amino acids. Trimming removed 7 bases from V and 1 base from J, with 6 bases in between. Germline CDR1 reads KGHDR; CDR2 reads SFDVKD. The CDR3 nucleotides read TGTGCCACCAGACAGGGGAACACTGAAGCTTTCTTT. Translation gives CATRQGNTEAFF.

In this sample, this clone turned up a few times. The chain joins TRBV19 to TRBJ2-3, with D perhaps TRBD1 (6 bases). The length of the CDR3 is 15 residues. The V gene's germline CDR1 is LNHDA and CDR2 SQIVND (reference sequence). V was cut by 6 bases and J by 4 bases, with 17 bases left in between. The CDR3 sequence: CASSRFFGGSDTQYF. The CDR3 nucleotides are TGTGCCAGTAGCCGTTTCTTTGGGGGCTCAGATACGCAGTATTTT.

J is TRBJ2-5 and V is TRBV2; a weak D match, TRBD1 (6 bases). The V end lost 9 bases, the J end lost 4 bases, and 18 bases lay between the germline ends. This CDR3 contains 14 residues. From germline, CDR1 is SNHLY and CDR2 FYNNEI. The CDR3 spells CARARGRWGETQYF. The DNA for the CDR3 is TGTGCCAGAGCCAGGGGAAGGTGGGGAGAGACCCAGTACTTC.

The genes are TRBV7-2 and TRBJ2-3; D is possibly TRBD1 (6 bases). This CDR3 has 16 residues. Germline-derived CDR1 and CDR2 are SGHTA and FQGNSA. The germline V and J ends were trimmed by 2 bases and 0 bases, with 12 bases remaining between them. The CDR3 sequence: CASSLSPRGSTDTQYF. In DNA, the CDR3 is TGTGCCAGCAGCTTAAGTCCTAGGGGGAGCACAGATACGCAGTATTTT.

The chain uses TRBV25-1 and TRBJ1-1, with D possibly matching TRBD1 (6 bases). The germline V gene encodes CDR1 MGHDK and CDR2 SYGVNS. The CDR3 extends over 15 amino acids. V lost 4 bases to trimming and J lost 1 base, with 13 bases between them. CDR3 loop: CASSVPGTRNTEAFF. The DNA for the CDR3 is TGTGCCAGCAGTGTACCCGGGACACGGAACACTGAAGCTTTCTTT.

This clone was recorded once. This chain connects TRBV27 to TRBJ2-6; D uncertain. The V end lost 4 bases, the J end lost 3 bases, and 4 bases lay between the germline ends. The germline gives CDR1 MNHEY, CDR2 SMNVEV (reference sequence). The CDR3 has 13 residues. CDR3 DNA: TGTGCCAGCAGTTCCAGTGGGGCCAACGTCCTGACTTTC. Protein product: CASSSSGANVLTF.

This sequence joins TRBV7-2 and TRBJ2-5, with D maybe TRBD1 (5 bases). The CDR3 loop spans 13 amino acids. Germline assignment: CDR1 SGHTA and CDR2 FQGNSA. Trimming took 4 bases from V and 5 from J, leaving 11 bases between them. CDR3 DNA: TGTGCCAGCAGCTCAGGGTGGGGCGAGACCCAGTACTTC. It codes for CASSSGWGETQYF.

The chain couples TRBV5-1 to TRBJ1-1; no definite D call. Germline values: CDR1 SGHRS, CDR2 YFSETQ. Trimming took off 0 bases at V and 2 bases at J, with 14 bases between the two ends. The CDR3 runs 16 residues. The CDR3 reads CASSLAFSSSNTEAFF. For the CDR3, the DNA is TGCGCCAGCAGCTTGGCCTTCAGTTCCTCTAACACTGAAGCTTTCTTT.

V gene TRBV19 combines with J gene TRBJ2-1; the match to TRBD2 covers 11 bases. The CDR3 is made up of 15 amino acids. The trim removed 6 bases at V and 6 bases at J, leaving 7 bases unmatched. Germline loops: CDR1 LNHDA, CDR2 SQIVND (reference sequence). The CDR3, as DNA: TGTGCCAGTAGGAAGACTAGCGGGGTCGGCAATGAGCAGTTCTTC. It codes for CASRKTSGVGNEQFF.

The chain employs TRBV14 and TRBJ2-5; D unresolved. Germline CDR1 is SGHDN and CDR2 is FVKESK. The ends were cut back, 0 bases at V and 13 bases at J, with 12 bases in the middle. This CDR3 has 12 residues. The CDR3 DNA sequence: TGTGCCAGCAGCCAAGAGCGGATCCCCATGTACTTC. Translated, it gives CASSQERIPMYF.

This rearrangement joins TRBV5-4 to TRBJ2-5; weak D call: TRBD1 (5 bases). With 4 bases removed from V and 5 bases from J, the gap between germline ends came to 12 bases. The CDR3 is 13 amino acids. Germline CDR1 reads SGHNT; CDR2 reads YYREEE (reference sequence). The CDR3 spells CASSRQGGETQYF. Written as DNA, the CDR3 is TGTGCCAGCAGCCGGCAGGGTGGTGAGACCCAGTACTTC.

This chain links TRBV30 with TRBJ2-1, with 7 positions matching TRBD2. Germline V gene lookup returns CDR1 GTSNPN and CDR2 SVGIG (reference sequence). The CDR3 spans 13 residues. The CDR3 reads CAARTRPNNEQFF. Written as DNA, the CDR3 is TGTGCGGCCCGGACTAGACCCAACAATGAGCAGTTCTTC. Full variable domain (rest looked up from reference TRBV30 and TRBJ2-1): SQTIHQWPATLVQPVGSPLSLECTVEGTSNPNLYWYRQAAGRGLQLLFYSVGIGQISSEVPQNLSASRPQDRQFILSSKKLLLSDSGFYLCAARTRPNNEQFFGPGTRLTVL.

This chain connects TRBV6-5 to TRBJ2-7; 7 bases are shared with TRBD1. The CDR3 has 14 amino acids. The V and J ends lost 5 bases and 2 bases, in that order; junction bases with no gene match: 6. The germline V gene encodes CDR1 MNHEY and CDR2 SVGAGI. The CDR3 DNA sequence: TGTGCCAGCAGTAACAGGGACAGCCCCTACGAGCAGTACTTC. This codes for CASSNRDSPYEQYF.

This chain uses TRBV5-4 with TRBJ2-5, with 8 bases fitting TRBD1. Trimming took 4 bases from V and 5 from J; bases not matched to a gene: 13. CDR3 length: 16 amino acids. Germline loops: CDR1 SGHNT, CDR2 YYREEE (reference sequence). CDR3 coding DNA: TGTGCCAGCAGCCGGGGCCTGGGCAGGGGGCGGGAGACCCAGTACTTC. It yields the protein CASSRGLGRGRETQYF.

The CDR3 spells CASSAGGVEKLFF. The CDR3, as DNA: TGTGCCAGCAGTGCCGGGGGGGTCGAAAAACTGTTTTTT. This chain uses TRBV7-9 with TRBJ1-4; the D gene is possibly TRBD1 (5 bases). Trimming removed 6 bases from V and 8 bases from J, with 13 bases in between. CDR1 and CDR2 from the germline V gene are SEHNR and FQNEAQ (reference sequence). This CDR3 has 13 residues.

The rearrangement joins TRBV7-3 to TRBJ2-3, with D perhaps TRBD1 (5 bases). The CDR3 runs to 14 residues. The V end lost 1 base, the J end lost 4 bases, and 9 bases lay between the germline ends. Per the germline V gene, CDR1 is SGHTA and CDR2 is FQGTGA. For the CDR3, the DNA is TGTGCCAGCAGCTTAAATAGGGGTCCAGATACGCAGTATTTT. Encoded protein: CASSLNRGPDTQYF. Looking up the rest from reference TRBV7-3 and TRBJ2-3 gives the full variable domain: GAGVSQTPSNKVTEKGKYVELRCDPISGHTALYWYRQSLGQGPEFLIYFQGTGAADDSGLPNDRFFAVRPEGSVSTLKIQRTERGDSAVYLCASSLNRGPDTQYFGPGTRLTVL.

The chain has TRBV15 and TRBJ1-4; 9 nucleotides agree with TRBD1. The CDR3 consists of 18 residues. V lost 0 bases, J lost 8 bases, and 13 bases stayed unmatched. Germline values: CDR1 LNHNV, CDR2 YYDKDF (reference sequence). The CDR3 sequence: CATSRDRLGQGWKEKLFF. CDR3 coding DNA: TGTGCCACCAGCAGAGATCGTTTGGGACAGGGATGGAAAGAAAAACTGTTTTTT.

This clone was seen a few times. This chain links TRBV21-1 with TRBJ2-5; the table's TRBD2 call for D was not verified on the DNA. TRBV21-1 is recorded as a pseudogene. This CDR3 spans 13 amino acids. CDR3 DNA sequence: TGTGCCAGCACCGAAAAAATGCGGGAGACCCAGTACTTC. Its protein is CASTEKMRETQYF.

This clone was detected only once. This chain joins TRBV11-2 and TRBJ2-7; 7 bases are a match to TRBD2. The CDR3 runs 14 residues. V was clipped by 1 base and J by 7 bases; unmatched bases: 7. CDR1 and CDR2 (germline): SGHAT, FQNNGV. The CDR3 sequence: CASSLVGGLGEQYF. The CDR3 nucleotides read TGTGCCAGCAGCTTAGTCGGGGGGTTGGGGGAGCAGTACTTC. Full variable domain (rest looked up from reference TRBV11-2 and TRBJ2-7): EAGVAQSPRYKIIEKRQSVAFWCNPISGHATLYWYQQILGQGPKLLIQFQNNGVVDDSQLPKDRFSAERLKGVDSTLKIQPAKLEDSAVYLCASSLVGGLGEQYFGPGTRLTVT.

This clone has more than one count but fewer than ten. The chain links TRBV28 to TRBJ1-1, with D perhaps TRBD1 (6 bases). CDR3 length: 15 amino acids. The V gene lost 5 bases and the J gene lost 6 bases, with 19 bases spanning the gap. Germline V gene data show CDR1 as MDHEN and CDR2 as SYDVKM. The CDR3 DNA reads as TGTGCCAGCAGTCCGAACACAGGGAGAGGAGCTGAAGCTTTCTTT. It specifies CASSPNTGRGAEAFF.

The V and J genes are TRBV19 and TRBJ1-5, with D perhaps TRBD1 (6 bases). CDR1 is LNHDA and CDR2 is SQIVND in the germline V gene (reference sequence). CDR3 length equals 14 residues. Trimming took off 6 bases at V and 0 bases at J, with 9 bases between the two ends. The CDR3: CASRGAGSNQPQHF. The CDR3 DNA reads as TGTGCCAGTAGGGGGGCGGGTAGCAATCAGCCCCAGCATTTT.

This clone has just a few counts. The V and J genes are TRBV6-6 and TRBJ2-7; TRBD2 aligns across 8 bases. The germline CDR1 and CDR2 sequences are MNHNY and SVGAGI (reference sequence). The CDR3 runs 15 residues. V was clipped by 6 bases and J by 1 base; unmatched bases: 8. The CDR3 loop reads CASSTSGRPSYEQYF. In DNA, the CDR3 is TGTGCCAGCAGCACGAGCGGGAGACCTTCCTACGAGCAGTACTTC.

The chain links TRBV12-3 or TRBV12-4 to TRBJ1-3, with D unresolved. CDR3 length: 13 residues. Between the trimmed V and J ends, which lost 8 bases and 0 bases, there was a span of 8 bases. CDR3 DNA: TGTGCCAGCCAGGCCGTCTCTGGAAACACCATATATTTT. This sequence encodes CASQAVSGNTIYF.

V usage is TRBV5-4 and J usage is TRBJ2-3, with a weak D call TRBD1 (6 bases). The CDR3 is 15 residues long. The V gene lost 0 bases and the J gene lost 5 bases, with 13 bases spanning the gap. Germline lookup yields CDR1 SGHNT and CDR2 YYREEE (reference sequence). The CDR3 DNA reads TGTGCCAGCAGCTTGGCTTCGATACAGGGAGATACGCAGTATTTT. Amino acid sequence: CASSLASIQGDTQYF.

The V and J genes are TRBV28 and TRBJ1-5, with TRBD1 identical over 7 bases. The length of the CDR3 is 14 residues. J gave up 4 bases and V 3 bases, and 3 bases lay outside the gene matches. Germline loops: CDR1 MDHEN, CDR2 SYDVKM. This chain's CDR3 is CASSLGQSNQPQHF. The CDR3 bases are TGTGCCAGCAGTTTGGGACAGAGTAATCAGCCCCAGCATTTT.

V gene TRBV10-1 combines with J gene TRBJ1-6; the D gene is possibly TRBD1 (5 bases). The ends were cut back, 10 bases at V and 5 bases at J, with 21 bases in the middle. Per the germline V gene, CDR1 is WNHNN and CDR2 is SYGVQD (reference sequence). CDR3 length: 16 amino acids. CDR3: CATGDGGAENNSPLHF. CDR3 in DNA: TGCGCCACGGGGGACGGGGGAGCGGAAAATAATTCACCCCTCCACTTT.